Each of the 21 T cell receptor beta chains below was sequenced from the same sample in a study of spatial heterogeneity in lung cancer (dated by TCRdb to between 2018 and 2021). Libraries were constructed by 5' RACE. The sequencer listed for this sample is NextSeq 500. TCRdb reanalyzed the raw reads on its own, using fastp at Q25 for trimming and MiXCR for clone calling, and kept in-frame beta chains. When rows share a CDR3 protein, they turn into one entry using the most common DNA and genes. Present in this sample are 35,000 to 40,000 distinct CDR3 sequences, approximately 7.2% of which were seen just once. Around 30% of the sample is taken by the ten largest. The time point label here, explained by the study, means: sample taken at primary tumor resection. The sample was PBMCs, taken at surgery. The receptors come from a female donor with early-stage non-small cell lung cancer.

This clonotype came up many times. The chain has TRBV29-1 and TRBJ2-5; D may be TRBD2 (5 bases). The CDR3 covers 11 residues. V lost 7 bases and J 4 bases, leaving 10 bases between the germline ends. Germline CDR1 reads SQVTM; CDR2 reads ANQGSEA. In DNA, the CDR3 is TGCAGCGCCAATGAGGGAGAGACCCAGTACTTC. Translated: CSANEGETQYF.

This clonotype was counted at least ten times. The chain uses TRBV7-6 and TRBJ2-3; 10 nucleotides match TRBD2. Germline lookup yields CDR1 SGHVS and CDR2 FNYEAQ. There are 14 residues in the CDR3. V dropped 4 bases and J dropped 6; count of bases not matched to a gene: 4. Here the CDR3 reads CASSSSGSTDTQYF. In DNA form, the CDR3 reads TGTGCCAGCAGCTCTAGCGGGAGTACGGATACGCAGTATTTT. The full variable domain, with the rest looked up from reference TRBV7-6 and TRBJ2-3, is GAGVSQSPRYKVTKRGQDVALRCDPISGHVSLYWYRQALGQGPEFLTYFNYEAQQDKSGLPNDRFSAERPEGSISTLTIQRTEQRDSAMYRCASSSSGSTDTQYFGPGTRLTVL.

The rearrangement joins TRBV7-2 to TRBJ1-3; D call uncertain. The germline V gene has CDR1 SGHTA and CDR2 FQGNSA. CDR3 length: 14 amino acids. V was pared by 5 bases and J by 0 bases, with 8 bases between. DNA of the CDR3: TGTGCCAGCAGCCCAGCGAGCTCTGGAAACACCATATATTTT. Amino acids: CASSPASSGNTIYF.

This clonotype was recorded many times. The rearrangement uses TRBV7-2 and TRBJ1-4; D perhaps matches TRBD1 (5 bases). Germline V lookup: CDR1 SGHTA, CDR2 FQGNSA. The CDR3 runs to 13 residues. The V end was cut by 1 base, the J end by 8 bases, with 8 bases between. The CDR3 bases are TGTGCCAGCAGCTTAGTATGGGGCGAAAAACTGTTTTTT. Translating gives CASSLVWGEKLFF.

The chain combines TRBV15 with TRBJ2-5; 7 nucleotides agree with TRBD2. CDR1 is LNHNV and CDR2 is YYDKDF in the germline V gene (reference sequence). The ends lost 6 bases at V and 2 bases at J; junction bases unmatched: 3. The CDR3 is made up of 13 amino acids. CDR3: CATSRDYQETQYF. The DNA of the CDR3 is TGTGCCACCAGTCGGGACTATCAAGAGACCCAGTACTTC.

This sequence joins TRBV9 and TRBJ2-2, with TRBD1 identical over 7 bases. The germline gives CDR1 SGDLS, CDR2 YYNGEE. The V gene end was trimmed by 0 bases and the J gene end by 0 bases; junction bases not matched to a gene: 2. This CDR3 has 16 amino acids. CDR3 in DNA: TGTGCCAGCAGCGTAGCCGGGACAGCGAACACCGGGGAGCTGTTTTTT. It yields the protein CASSVAGTANTGELFF.

In this sample, this clonotype turned up many times. The CDR3 loop is CASSFLSGDQETQYF. The CDR3 DNA follows: TGTGCCAGCAGCTTCCTTAGCGGAGACCAAGAGACCCAGTACTTC. This chain uses TRBV7-9 with TRBJ2-5; a weak D match, TRBD2 (6 bases). Germline V gene lookup returns CDR1 SEHNR and CDR2 FQNEAQ (reference sequence). CDR3 size: 15 residues. V lost 3 bases to trimming and J lost 0 bases, with 11 bases between them.

Here the CDR3 DNA reads TGTGCCAGCAGTTTAAGGGGGGCAGAGGGGTACTACGAGCAGTACTTC. Translated: CASSLRGAEGYYEQYF. This rearrangement joins TRBV27 to TRBJ2-7; D tentatively fits TRBD1 or TRBD2 (6 bases each). V lost 2 bases to trimming and J lost 3 bases, with 17 bases between them. Per the germline V gene, CDR1 is MNHEY and CDR2 is SMNVEV (reference sequence). The CDR3 covers 16 residues.

The table lists this clonotype with many counts. This chain links TRBV5-3 with TRBJ1-1, with D uncertain. Being an ORF, TRBV5-3 has a function that is uncertain. The CDR3 loop spans 15 amino acids. V was pared by 4 bases and J by 4 bases, with 17 bases between. CDR3 region: CARSPPGLRSTEAFF. For the CDR3, the DNA is TGTGCCAGAAGCCCCCCTGGGCTGAGGAGCACTGAAGCTTTCTTT.

In its sample, this clonotype was seen a few times. The chain joins TRBV18 to TRBJ2-1; D not certain. The CDR3 is made up of 15 amino acids. Germline V gene lookup returns CDR1 KGHSH and CDR2 LQKENI. The V end lost 2 bases, the J end lost 7 bases, and 15 bases lay between the germline ends. This CDR3 reads CASSPGFDGLNEQFF. The CDR3 nucleotides are TGTGCCAGCTCACCAGGGTTTGACGGGCTTAATGAGCAGTTCTTC.

This clonotype was seen ten or more times. The chain has TRBV3-1 and TRBJ1-3; D unresolved. V was cut by 2 bases and J by 4 bases, with 3 bases left in between. CDR1 and CDR2 (germline): LGHDT, YNNKEL (reference sequence). The CDR3 sequence is 12 residues long. This CDR3 is CASSQTGNTIYF. CDR3 coding DNA: TGTGCCAGCAGCCAAACCGGAAACACCATATATTTT.

In this sample, this clonotype turned up many times. The rearrangement uses TRBV15 and TRBJ2-7; D call uncertain. Germline assignment: CDR1 LNHNV and CDR2 YYDKDF (reference sequence). The CDR3 is made up of 14 amino acids. Deletions cut 0 bases from V and 2 bases from J, with 8 bases between. The CDR3 DNA follows: TGTGCCACCAGCAGAGATAACGGTCCCTACGAGCAGTACTTC. This gives the protein CATSRDNGPYEQYF. The full variable domain, its missing parts supplied by reference TRBV15 and TRBJ2-7, is DAMVIQNPRYQVTQFGKPVTLSCSQTLNHNVMYWYQQKSSQAPKLLFHYYDKDFNNEADTPDNFQSRRPNTSFCFLDIRSPGLGDTAMYLCATSRDNGPYEQYFGPGTRLTVT.

Points on this clonotype: One junction end disagrees with the germline gene, perhaps due to a read error. The rearrangement links TRBV11-2 to TRBJ2-2, with D possibly being TRBD2 (5 bases). CDR1 is SGHAT and CDR2 is FQNNGV in the germline V gene. The CDR3 runs 16 residues. The CDR3, as DNA: TGTGTCAGCAGCTTAGTTTGGCGCCGGCGGGCCGGGGAGCTGTTTTTT. This sequence encodes CVSSLVWRRRAGELFF.

This clonotype occurred a few times. This chain joins TRBV9 and TRBJ2-3; 11 positions agree with TRBD2. J lost 3 bases, V lost 4 bases, and 7 bases had no gene match. From germline, CDR1 is SGDLS and CDR2 YYNGEE. The CDR3 totals 16 residues. The CDR3 loop is CASSPRRTSGTDTQYF. The CDR3 nucleotides read TGTGCCAGCAGCCCCCGTCGGACTAGCGGGACAGATACGCAGTATTTT. Based on the CDR3 plus reference TRBV9 and TRBJ2-3, the full variable domain is DSGVTQTPKHLITATGQRVTLRCSPRSGDLSVYWYQQSLDQGLQFLIQYYNGEERAKGNILERFSAQQFPDLHSELNLSSLELGDSALYFCASSPRRTSGTDTQYFGPGTRLTVL.

This clonotype is medium-sized. The V gene is TRBV5-1, the J gene TRBJ2-1, with 12 bases that match TRBD2. The length of the CDR3 is 15 residues. Per germline, CDR1 SGHRS and CDR2 YFSETQ. The ends lost 7 bases at V and 10 bases at J; junction bases unmatched: 12. The CDR3: CASELGLAGSREQFF. DNA of the CDR3: TGCGCCAGCGAACTGGGACTAGCGGGTTCACGGGAGCAGTTCTTC.

The table lists this clonotype with a few counts. The chain links TRBV6-2 or TRBV6-3 to TRBJ1-5; 7 bases agree with TRBD1. The trim removed 5 bases at V and 2 bases at J, leaving 3 bases unmatched. CDR1 and CDR2 (germline): MNHEY, SVGEGT. The CDR3 spans 14 residues. Written as DNA, the CDR3 is TGTGCCAGCAGTAAGCAGGGGGGCAATCAGCCCCAGCATTTT. This gives the protein CASSKQGGNQPQHF.

In its sample, this clonotype was seen a few times. V is TRBV6-2 or TRBV6-3 and J is TRBJ2-7; D perhaps matches TRBD2 (7 bases). V dropped 8 bases and J dropped 3 bases, with 11 bases sitting between them. Germline assignment: CDR1 MNHEY and CDR2 SVGEGT. The CDR3 contains 12 residues. CDR3 sequence reads: CASSGDYYEQYF. The CDR3 DNA reads TGTGCCAGCTCAGGGGACTACTACGAGCAGTACTTC.

In this sample, this clonotype turned up many times. V usage is TRBV7-2 and J usage is TRBJ2-1; D unclear. The CDR3 consists of 12 residues. V lost 1 base and J 10 bases, leaving 8 bases between the germline ends. Germline lookup yields CDR1 SGHTA and CDR2 FQGNSA. The CDR3 is CASSLGSREQFF. As DNA, the CDR3 is TGTGCCAGCAGCTTAGGATCCCGGGAGCAGTTCTTC.

V usage is TRBV7-2 and J usage is TRBJ2-2; 14 bases map to TRBD2. Germline CDR1 and CDR2: SGHTA and FQGNSA. V dropped 4 bases and J dropped 2; count of bases not matched to a gene: 6. There are 18 residues in the CDR3. CDR3 protein: CASSSGLAGGPNTGELFF. CDR3 DNA: TGTGCCAGCAGCTCCGGACTAGCGGGAGGCCCAAACACCGGGGAGCTGTTTTTT.

This chain uses TRBV2 with TRBJ2-1; D perhaps matches TRBD2 (6 bases). The length of the CDR3 is 15 residues. Germline loops: CDR1 SNHLY, CDR2 FYNNEI. Trimming cost V 1 base and J 6 bases, with 13 bases left between them. In DNA form, the CDR3 reads TGTGCCAGCAGTGAAGGTCTAGCGTCCCTCAATGAGCAGTTCTTC. As protein: CASSEGLASLNEQFF.

A word on this clonotype: Possible read error: a much larger clone is one base away. This chain joins TRBV11-2 and TRBJ2-3; D is perhaps TRBD1 or TRBD2 (5 bases each). Trimming shortened V by 6 bases and J by 1 base, and 14 bases separated the two germline ends. CDR1 SGHAT and CDR2 FQNNGV come from the germline V gene. The CDR3 extends over 15 amino acids. CDR3 DNA sequence: TGTGCCAGCAGGGGGACGATGGGTCGCACAGATACGCAGTATTTT. Protein sequence: CASRGTMGRTDTQYF.